These 3 T cell receptor beta chains came from one sample sequenced in a study of OX40 agonist ivuxolimab in advanced cancers. Repertoires were generated with immunoSEQ multiplex PCR, while TCRdb's copy carries only in-frame clones and drops some. The data contain tens of thousands of clones, roughly 91% of them singletons. The sequencing used CD4+ or CD8+ T cells sorted from blood, collected in a trial of the OX40 agonist ivuxolimab. The source is an adult with an advanced solid tumor such as melanoma, head and neck, liver or kidney cancer.

A note on this clone: This same CDR3 is encoded by further DNA sequences in the sample. The chain has TRBV6-6 and TRBJ1-4, with TRBD1 matching over 7 bases. This CDR3 comprises 13 residues. Germline values: CDR1 MNHNY, CDR2 SVGAGI (reference sequence). Trimming removed 6 bases from V and 8 bases from J; junction bases left unmatched: 6. CDR3 residues: CASSVTGNEKLFF. The CDR3 coding sequence is TGTGCCAGCAGCGTGACAGGGAACGAAAAACTGTTTTTT.

This chain uses TRBV7-3 with TRBJ2-5; D not resolved. Per the germline V gene, CDR1 is SGHTA and CDR2 is FQGTGA. The CDR3 loop spans 13 amino acids. V was pared by 2 bases and J by 4 bases, with 8 bases between. The CDR3 sequence: CASSLSGVETQYF. As DNA, the CDR3 is TGTGCCAGCAGCTTATCCGGCGTAGAGACCCAGTACTTC.

The V call is TRBV13, the J call TRBJ1-5; 8 bases line up with TRBD1. The CDR3 has 15 residues. The germline V gene encodes CDR1 PRHDT and CDR2 FYEKMQ (reference sequence). Trimming removed 0 bases from V and 6 bases from J; junction bases left unmatched: 4. CDR3 in DNA: TGTGCCAGCAGCTTAGGCCAGGGGGCGGGTCAGCCCCAGCATTTT. It translates to CASSLGQGAGQPQHF.